This is a list of T cell receptor beta chains from one sample in a study of blood T cell repertoires in COVID-19. The table came from immunoSEQ multiplex PCR; TCRdb's copy has only in-frame clones and leaves some out. The sample includes 75,000 to 90,000 clones, around four fifths of them seen just once. The sample was peripheral blood. The origin of the receptors is a man between 60 and 75 years old with COVID-19, enrolled during active disease. The CDR3 runs from the conserved cysteine through the conserved F or W. D genes are given only for firm matches. Expanded clones get a size class; other rows say once, few or many, or leave the size out.

.	.	TRBV5-4	TRBJ1-2	CASQLGGAANYGYTF	TGTGCCAGTCAGCTAGGGGGGGCTGCGAACTATGGCTACACCTTC
few	TRBD1	TRBV5-1	TRBJ1-2	CASSSGGNYGYTF	TGCGCCAGCAGCTCAGGGGGCAACTATGGCTACACCTTC
.	.	TRBV27	TRBJ1-6	CASSLSRNRGSYNSPLHF	TGTGCCAGCAGTTTATCGAGAAATCGGGGCTCCTATAATTCACCCCTCCACTTT
.	TRBD2	TRBV24-1	TRBJ2-1	CATSDPSGGDYNEQFF	TGTGCCACCAGTGATCCCAGCGGGGGGGACTACAATGAGCAGTTCTTC
.	.	TRBV5-8	TRBJ2-3	CASSLRSSDTQYF	TGTGCCAGCAGCTTGCGGTCTTCGGATACGCAGTATTTT
.	TRBD1	TRBV27	TRBJ2-7	CASTLRQGKYEQYF	TGTGCCAGCACCCTCCGACAGGGGAAGTACGAGCAGTACTTC
few	.	TRBV5-1	TRBJ2-3	CASSRTGSGTDTQYF	TGCGCCAGCAGCCGGACGGGGTCAGGCACAGATACGCAGTATTTT
.	.	TRBV10-3	TRBJ2-7	CAISDRALTYEQYF	TGTGCCATCAGTGACAGGGCGCTGACCTACGAGCAGTACTTC
.	.	TRBV5-1	TRBJ2-7	CASSEQGSSYEQYF	TGCGCCAGCAGCGAACAGGGTTCCTCCTACGAGCAGTACTTC
.	TRBD2	TRBV7-3	TRBJ2-3	CASSLGFGGRSADTQYF	TGTGCCAGCAGCTTAGGTTTCGGCGGGAGATCTGCAGATACGCAGTATTTT
few	.	TRBV11-3	TRBJ2-3	CASSFRAWTDTQYF	TGTGCCAGCAGCTTCAGGGCATGGACAGATACGCAGTATTTT
.	.	TRBV11-2	TRBJ1-5	CASSRGGASNQPQHF	TGTGCCAGCAGCCGGGGGGGGGCAAGCAATCAGCCCCAGCATTTT
.	TRBD2	TRBV9	TRBJ2-5	CASSATSGDFQETQYF	TGTGCCAGCAGCGCGACTAGCGGAGATTTCCAAGAGACCCAGTACTTC
.	.	TRBV18	TRBJ2-2	CASSPSATGELFF	TGTGCCAGCTCACCAAGTGCGACCGGGGAGCTGTTTTTT
.	TRBD1	TRBV9	TRBJ2-5	CASSVDGTGIETQYF	TGTGCCAGCAGCGTAGATGGGACAGGGATAGAGACCCAGTACTTC
.	TRBD1	TRBV27	TRBJ2-7	CASSPTTDRVREQYF	TGTGCCAGCAGCCCCACCACAGACAGGGTCCGCGAGCAGTACTTC
.	.	TRBV6-1	TRBJ2-1	CASSGRRGPIVYNEQFF	TGTGCCAGCAGTGGACGGCGGGGACCGATAGTCTACAATGAGCAGTTCTTC
.	.	TRBV9	TRBJ1-1	CASSASATGTEAFF	TGTGCCAGCAGCGCCTCCGCGACAGGTACCGAAGCTTTCTTT
.	.	TRBV4-2	TRBJ2-1	CASSQVRSSSYNEQFF	TGTGCCAGCAGCCAAGTGCGGTCGAGCTCCTACAATGAGCAGTTCTTC
.	.	TRBV12-5	TRBJ1-3	CASAPSSGNTIYF	TGTGCTAGTGCGCCTAGCTCTGGAAACACCATATATTTT
.	TRBD2	TRBV5-8	TRBJ2-3	CASSRGGSTDTQYF	TGTGCCAGCAGTCGGGGGGGGTCCACAGATACGCAGTATTTT
.	TRBD1	TRBV11-3	TRBJ2-2	CASTRGSVRGELFF	TGTGCCAGCACCAGGGGGAGCGTACGCGGGGAGCTGTTTTTT
.	TRBD2	TRBV19	TRBJ2-1	CASRTSGLAGASSYNEQFF	TGTGCCAGTAGAACCTCGGGACTAGCGGGGGCCTCCTCCTACAATGAGCAGTTCTTC